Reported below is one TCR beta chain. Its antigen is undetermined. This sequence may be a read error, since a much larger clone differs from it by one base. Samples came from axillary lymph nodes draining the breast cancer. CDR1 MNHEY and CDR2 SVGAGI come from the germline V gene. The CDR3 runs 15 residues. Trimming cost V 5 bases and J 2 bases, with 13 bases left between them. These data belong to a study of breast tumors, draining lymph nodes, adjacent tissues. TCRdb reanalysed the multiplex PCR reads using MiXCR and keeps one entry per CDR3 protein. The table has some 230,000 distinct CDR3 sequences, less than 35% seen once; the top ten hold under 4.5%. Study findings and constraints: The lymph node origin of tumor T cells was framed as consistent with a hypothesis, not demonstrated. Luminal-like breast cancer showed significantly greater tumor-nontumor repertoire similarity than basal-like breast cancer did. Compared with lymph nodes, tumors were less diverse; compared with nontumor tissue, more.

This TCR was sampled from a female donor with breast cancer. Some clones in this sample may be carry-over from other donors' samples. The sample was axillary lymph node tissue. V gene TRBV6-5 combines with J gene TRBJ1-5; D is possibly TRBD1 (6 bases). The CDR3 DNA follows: TGTGCCAGCAGTCACAGGGTCGGGGGCAATCAGCCCCAGCATTTT. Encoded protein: CASSHRVGGNQPQHF.